These 15 T cell receptor beta chains share one sample of origin, sequenced in a study of beta chain features in type 1 diabetes. Study-level findings and limits: Type 1 diabetes patients had TCRB CDR3s that were shorter (moderately but significantly so) in all four CD4+ subsets.

All of the isolated RNA was reverse transcribed, so expressed TCRB transcripts were sequenced. The data were produced by immunoSEQ multiplex PCR, yet TCRdb's version contains in-frame clones alone and is incomplete. The table lists fewer than 400,000 clones, approximately 9.7% of them singletons. Their cognate antigens are unknown. Source material: central memory CD4+ T cells from blood. The receptors come from a man between 25 and 39 years old with type 1 diabetes.

This clone was found many times. This chain links TRBV5-1 with TRBJ2-7, with D unresolved. Trimming took off 4 bases at V and 7 bases at J, with 18 bases between the two ends. Looked up from germline, CDR1 is SGHRS and CDR2 is YFSETQ. The CDR3 contains 14 residues. The CDR3 sequence is CASSVGIDLREQYF. The CDR3 bases are TGCGCCAGCAGCGTGGGAATCGACCTCCGGGAGCAGTACTTC. The variable domain in full, completed from reference TRBV5-1 and TRBJ2-7, reads KAGVTQTPRYLIKTRGQQVTLSCSPISGHRSVSWYQQTPGQGLQFLFEYFSETQRNKGNFPGRFSGRQFSNSRSEMNVSTLELGDSALYLCASSVGIDLREQYFGPGTRLTVT.

This clone occurred a few times. The gene calls are TRBV25-1 and TRBJ1-1, with D possibly TRBD1 on 5 matching bases. Per germline, CDR1 MGHDK and CDR2 SYGVNS. Between the trimmed V and J ends, which lost 8 bases and 1 base, there was a span of 11 bases. This CDR3 has 13 residues. The CDR3 nucleotides read TGTGCCAGCCGTTCTGGGACGAACACTGAAGCTTTCTTT. Its protein product is CASRSGTNTEAFF.

This chain uses TRBV6-5 with TRBJ2-3; 7 nucleotides align to TRBD2. V gave up 6 bases and J gave up 2 bases; unmatched junction bases: 8. The CDR3 totals 15 residues. Germline loops: CDR1 MNHEY, CDR2 SVGAGI. The CDR3 region has the DNA TGTGCCAGCAGCCAATACAGCGGGGACACAGATACGCAGTATTTT. It codes for CASSQYSGDTDTQYF.

This clone has only a few counts. The CDR3 region is CASSQDWGFSYNSPLHF. In DNA, the CDR3 is TGCGCCAGCAGCCAAGATTGGGGGTTTTCCTATAATTCACCCCTCCACTTT. The rearrangement links TRBV4-3 to TRBJ1-6; weak D call: TRBD1 (5 bases). The CDR3 consists of 17 residues. CDR1 LGHNA and CDR2 YSLEER come from the germline V gene. V was trimmed by 0 bases and J by 1 base, leaving 10 bases between them.

The CDR3 nucleotides are TGTGCCAGCAGTCTACACAACTATGGCTACACCTTC. This encodes CASSLHNYGYTF. J is TRBJ1-2 and V is TRBV6-5; D uncertain. V was shortened by 5 bases and J by 2 bases, with 6 bases between the two germline ends. Germline CDR1 MNHEY, CDR2 SVGAGI. The CDR3 covers 12 residues.

The chain has TRBV5-8 and TRBJ2-7, with 7 positions matching TRBD1. This CDR3 spans 14 amino acids. Trimming took 4 bases from V and 6 from J; bases not matched to a gene: 10. Germline CDR1 and CDR2: SGHTS and YDEGEE. CDR3 amino acids: CASSRGQVRIEQYF. CDR3 coding DNA: TGTGCCAGCAGCCGCGGACAGGTTCGAATCGAGCAGTACTTC.

The rearrangement links TRBV29-1 to TRBJ1-1; D might be TRBD1 (5 bases). Trimming took off 3 bases at V and 11 bases at J, with 13 bases between the two ends. Germline V gives CDR1 SQVTM, CDR2 ANQGSEA. The CDR3 is 11 amino acids. The CDR3 region is CSVDYLEGAFF. The CDR3 region has the DNA TGCAGCGTTGATTACCTGGAGGGGGCTTTCTTT.

The gene calls are TRBV19 and TRBJ1-5; D gene unclear. The CDR3 is made up of 14 amino acids. The V end was cut by 3 bases, the J end by 7 bases, with 13 bases between. CDR1 LNHDA and CDR2 SQIVND come from the germline V gene (reference sequence). The CDR3: CASSIFSLDQPQHF. DNA for the CDR3: TGTGCCAGTAGTATCTTCAGTCTTGACCAGCCCCAGCATTTT.

The chain joins TRBV9 to TRBJ1-5, with 10 bases that match TRBD1. J lost 7 bases, V lost 9 bases, and 13 bases had no gene match. The CDR3 is made up of 15 amino acids. Germline CDR1 SGDLS, CDR2 YYNGEE. In DNA form, the CDR3 reads TGTGCCACCTCCAGAGGGACAGGGGTGGGGCAGCCCCAGCATTTT. Translating gives CATSRGTGVGQPQHF.

This clone was detected only a few times. J is TRBJ2-7 and V is TRBV7-2; D gene unclear. In germline, CDR1 is SGHTA, CDR2 FQGNSA. Trimming stripped 5 bases from V and 5 bases from J, with 10 bases between. There are 12 residues in the CDR3. Here the CDR3 DNA reads TGTGCCAGCAGCCGTAGCCTGAACGAGCAGTACTTC. It yields the protein CASSRSLNEQYF.

This clone was counted a few times. The chain links TRBV9 to TRBJ2-1; a weak D match, TRBD2 (5 bases). Germline V gene lookup returns CDR1 SGDLS and CDR2 YYNGEE. V lost 0 bases and J lost 9, with 16 bases in between. The CDR3 runs to 15 residues. Here the CDR3 DNA reads TGTGCCAGCAGCGTAGGGCGTCACTCGGGGAGTGAGCAGTTCTTC. The encoded protein is CASSVGRHSGSEQFF.

The CDR3 reads CASSSLPGGPQYTGELFF. CDR3 DNA sequence: TGCGCCAGCAGCTCCCTCCCTGGGGGCCCACAATACACCGGGGAGCTGTTTTTT. The chain recombines TRBV5-1 with TRBJ2-2, with D perhaps matching TRBD1 (6 bases). The CDR3 extends over 18 amino acids. In germline, CDR1 is SGHRS, CDR2 YFSETQ. V was cut by 3 bases and J by 3 bases, with 21 bases left in between.

This clone was seen a few times. The chain is built from TRBV18 and TRBJ2-3; the match to TRBD1 covers 8 bases. Trimming cost V 8 bases and J 5 bases; bases outside gene matches: 6. Germline loops: CDR1 KGHSH, CDR2 LQKENI. This CDR3 has 13 amino acids. The CDR3 here is CASIKQGGDTQYF. The CDR3 DNA is TGTGCCAGCATTAAACAGGGGGGAGATACGCAGTATTTT.

Regarding this clone: Other DNA sequences from this sample encode an identical CDR3 as well. The V and J genes are TRBV30 and TRBJ2-5, with a weak D call TRBD1 (6 bases). The germline V gene has CDR1 GTSNPN and CDR2 SVGIG (reference sequence). The germline V and J ends were trimmed by 0 bases and 4 bases, with 9 bases remaining between them. CDR3 length equals 13 residues. The CDR3 nucleotides read TGTGCCTGGAGTGTACAAGGGGGAGAGACCCAGTACTTC. This codes for CAWSVQGGETQYF.

With respect to this clone: Other DNA variants within this sample encode the same CDR3. The chain employs TRBV7-9 and TRBJ1-1; possible D gene TRBD1, 5 bases. Germline V gene data show CDR1 as SEHNR and CDR2 as FQNEAQ (reference sequence). Trimming left V 5 bases short and J 3 bases short, with 10 bases between. The CDR3 is 13 residues long. The chain's CDR3 is CASSLTGDTEAFF. The CDR3 bases are TGTGCCAGCAGCCTCACAGGCGACACTGAAGCTTTCTTT.